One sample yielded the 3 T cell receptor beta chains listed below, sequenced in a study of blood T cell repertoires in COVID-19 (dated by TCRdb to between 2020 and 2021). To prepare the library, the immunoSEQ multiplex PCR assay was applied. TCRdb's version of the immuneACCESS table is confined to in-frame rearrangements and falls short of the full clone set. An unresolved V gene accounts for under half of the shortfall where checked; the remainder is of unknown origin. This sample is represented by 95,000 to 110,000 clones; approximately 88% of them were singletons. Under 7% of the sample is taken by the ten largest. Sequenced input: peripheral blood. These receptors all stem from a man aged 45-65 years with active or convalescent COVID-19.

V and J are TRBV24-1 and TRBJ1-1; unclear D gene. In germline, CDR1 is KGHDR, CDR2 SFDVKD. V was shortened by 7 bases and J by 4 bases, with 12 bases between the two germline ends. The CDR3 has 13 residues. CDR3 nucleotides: TGTGCCACCAGAACGGGATTGGGCACTGAAGCTTTCTTT. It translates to CATRTGLGTEAFF.

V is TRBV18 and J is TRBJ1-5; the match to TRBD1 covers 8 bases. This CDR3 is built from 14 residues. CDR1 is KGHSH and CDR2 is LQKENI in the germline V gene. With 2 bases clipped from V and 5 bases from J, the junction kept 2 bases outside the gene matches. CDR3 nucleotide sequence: TGTGCCAGCTCACCAACGGGACAGGATCAGCCCCAGCATTTT. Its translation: CASSPTGQDQPQHF.

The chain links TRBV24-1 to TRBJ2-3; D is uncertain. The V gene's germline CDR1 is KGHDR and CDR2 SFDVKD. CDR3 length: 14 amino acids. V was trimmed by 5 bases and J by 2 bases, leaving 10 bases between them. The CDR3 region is CATSVEAATDTQYF. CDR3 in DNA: TGTGCCACCAGTGTTGAGGCGGCCACAGATACGCAGTATTTT.